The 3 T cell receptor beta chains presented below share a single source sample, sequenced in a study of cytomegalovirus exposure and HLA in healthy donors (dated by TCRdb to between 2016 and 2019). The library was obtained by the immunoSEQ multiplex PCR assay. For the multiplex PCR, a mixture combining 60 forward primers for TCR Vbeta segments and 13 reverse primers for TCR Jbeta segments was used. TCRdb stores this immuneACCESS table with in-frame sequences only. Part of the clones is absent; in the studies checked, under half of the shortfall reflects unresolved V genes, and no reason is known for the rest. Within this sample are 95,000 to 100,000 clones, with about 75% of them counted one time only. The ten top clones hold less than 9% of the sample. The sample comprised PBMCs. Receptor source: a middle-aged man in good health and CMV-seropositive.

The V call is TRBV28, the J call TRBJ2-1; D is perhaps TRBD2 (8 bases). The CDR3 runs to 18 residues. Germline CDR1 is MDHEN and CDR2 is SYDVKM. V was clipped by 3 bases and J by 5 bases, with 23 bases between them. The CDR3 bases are TGTGCCAGCAGTTTGGGTGCGGGGGGTAGGGGGCGAGACAATGAGCAGTTCTTC. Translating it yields CASSLGAGGRGRDNEQFF.

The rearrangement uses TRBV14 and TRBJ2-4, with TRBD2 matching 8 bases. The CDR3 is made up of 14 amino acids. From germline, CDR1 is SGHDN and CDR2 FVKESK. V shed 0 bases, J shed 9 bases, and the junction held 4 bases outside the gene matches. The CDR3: CASSQDRGGPIQYF. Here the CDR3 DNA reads TGTGCCAGCAGCCAAGATCGGGGGGGACCCATTCAGTACTTC.

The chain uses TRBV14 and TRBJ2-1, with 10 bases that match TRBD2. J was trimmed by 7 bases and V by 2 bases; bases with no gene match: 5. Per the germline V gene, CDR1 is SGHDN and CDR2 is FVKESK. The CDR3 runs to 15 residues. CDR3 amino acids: CASSQQRGGGNEQFF. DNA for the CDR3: TGTGCCAGCAGCCAACAGCGGGGGGGTGGAAATGAGCAGTTCTTC.